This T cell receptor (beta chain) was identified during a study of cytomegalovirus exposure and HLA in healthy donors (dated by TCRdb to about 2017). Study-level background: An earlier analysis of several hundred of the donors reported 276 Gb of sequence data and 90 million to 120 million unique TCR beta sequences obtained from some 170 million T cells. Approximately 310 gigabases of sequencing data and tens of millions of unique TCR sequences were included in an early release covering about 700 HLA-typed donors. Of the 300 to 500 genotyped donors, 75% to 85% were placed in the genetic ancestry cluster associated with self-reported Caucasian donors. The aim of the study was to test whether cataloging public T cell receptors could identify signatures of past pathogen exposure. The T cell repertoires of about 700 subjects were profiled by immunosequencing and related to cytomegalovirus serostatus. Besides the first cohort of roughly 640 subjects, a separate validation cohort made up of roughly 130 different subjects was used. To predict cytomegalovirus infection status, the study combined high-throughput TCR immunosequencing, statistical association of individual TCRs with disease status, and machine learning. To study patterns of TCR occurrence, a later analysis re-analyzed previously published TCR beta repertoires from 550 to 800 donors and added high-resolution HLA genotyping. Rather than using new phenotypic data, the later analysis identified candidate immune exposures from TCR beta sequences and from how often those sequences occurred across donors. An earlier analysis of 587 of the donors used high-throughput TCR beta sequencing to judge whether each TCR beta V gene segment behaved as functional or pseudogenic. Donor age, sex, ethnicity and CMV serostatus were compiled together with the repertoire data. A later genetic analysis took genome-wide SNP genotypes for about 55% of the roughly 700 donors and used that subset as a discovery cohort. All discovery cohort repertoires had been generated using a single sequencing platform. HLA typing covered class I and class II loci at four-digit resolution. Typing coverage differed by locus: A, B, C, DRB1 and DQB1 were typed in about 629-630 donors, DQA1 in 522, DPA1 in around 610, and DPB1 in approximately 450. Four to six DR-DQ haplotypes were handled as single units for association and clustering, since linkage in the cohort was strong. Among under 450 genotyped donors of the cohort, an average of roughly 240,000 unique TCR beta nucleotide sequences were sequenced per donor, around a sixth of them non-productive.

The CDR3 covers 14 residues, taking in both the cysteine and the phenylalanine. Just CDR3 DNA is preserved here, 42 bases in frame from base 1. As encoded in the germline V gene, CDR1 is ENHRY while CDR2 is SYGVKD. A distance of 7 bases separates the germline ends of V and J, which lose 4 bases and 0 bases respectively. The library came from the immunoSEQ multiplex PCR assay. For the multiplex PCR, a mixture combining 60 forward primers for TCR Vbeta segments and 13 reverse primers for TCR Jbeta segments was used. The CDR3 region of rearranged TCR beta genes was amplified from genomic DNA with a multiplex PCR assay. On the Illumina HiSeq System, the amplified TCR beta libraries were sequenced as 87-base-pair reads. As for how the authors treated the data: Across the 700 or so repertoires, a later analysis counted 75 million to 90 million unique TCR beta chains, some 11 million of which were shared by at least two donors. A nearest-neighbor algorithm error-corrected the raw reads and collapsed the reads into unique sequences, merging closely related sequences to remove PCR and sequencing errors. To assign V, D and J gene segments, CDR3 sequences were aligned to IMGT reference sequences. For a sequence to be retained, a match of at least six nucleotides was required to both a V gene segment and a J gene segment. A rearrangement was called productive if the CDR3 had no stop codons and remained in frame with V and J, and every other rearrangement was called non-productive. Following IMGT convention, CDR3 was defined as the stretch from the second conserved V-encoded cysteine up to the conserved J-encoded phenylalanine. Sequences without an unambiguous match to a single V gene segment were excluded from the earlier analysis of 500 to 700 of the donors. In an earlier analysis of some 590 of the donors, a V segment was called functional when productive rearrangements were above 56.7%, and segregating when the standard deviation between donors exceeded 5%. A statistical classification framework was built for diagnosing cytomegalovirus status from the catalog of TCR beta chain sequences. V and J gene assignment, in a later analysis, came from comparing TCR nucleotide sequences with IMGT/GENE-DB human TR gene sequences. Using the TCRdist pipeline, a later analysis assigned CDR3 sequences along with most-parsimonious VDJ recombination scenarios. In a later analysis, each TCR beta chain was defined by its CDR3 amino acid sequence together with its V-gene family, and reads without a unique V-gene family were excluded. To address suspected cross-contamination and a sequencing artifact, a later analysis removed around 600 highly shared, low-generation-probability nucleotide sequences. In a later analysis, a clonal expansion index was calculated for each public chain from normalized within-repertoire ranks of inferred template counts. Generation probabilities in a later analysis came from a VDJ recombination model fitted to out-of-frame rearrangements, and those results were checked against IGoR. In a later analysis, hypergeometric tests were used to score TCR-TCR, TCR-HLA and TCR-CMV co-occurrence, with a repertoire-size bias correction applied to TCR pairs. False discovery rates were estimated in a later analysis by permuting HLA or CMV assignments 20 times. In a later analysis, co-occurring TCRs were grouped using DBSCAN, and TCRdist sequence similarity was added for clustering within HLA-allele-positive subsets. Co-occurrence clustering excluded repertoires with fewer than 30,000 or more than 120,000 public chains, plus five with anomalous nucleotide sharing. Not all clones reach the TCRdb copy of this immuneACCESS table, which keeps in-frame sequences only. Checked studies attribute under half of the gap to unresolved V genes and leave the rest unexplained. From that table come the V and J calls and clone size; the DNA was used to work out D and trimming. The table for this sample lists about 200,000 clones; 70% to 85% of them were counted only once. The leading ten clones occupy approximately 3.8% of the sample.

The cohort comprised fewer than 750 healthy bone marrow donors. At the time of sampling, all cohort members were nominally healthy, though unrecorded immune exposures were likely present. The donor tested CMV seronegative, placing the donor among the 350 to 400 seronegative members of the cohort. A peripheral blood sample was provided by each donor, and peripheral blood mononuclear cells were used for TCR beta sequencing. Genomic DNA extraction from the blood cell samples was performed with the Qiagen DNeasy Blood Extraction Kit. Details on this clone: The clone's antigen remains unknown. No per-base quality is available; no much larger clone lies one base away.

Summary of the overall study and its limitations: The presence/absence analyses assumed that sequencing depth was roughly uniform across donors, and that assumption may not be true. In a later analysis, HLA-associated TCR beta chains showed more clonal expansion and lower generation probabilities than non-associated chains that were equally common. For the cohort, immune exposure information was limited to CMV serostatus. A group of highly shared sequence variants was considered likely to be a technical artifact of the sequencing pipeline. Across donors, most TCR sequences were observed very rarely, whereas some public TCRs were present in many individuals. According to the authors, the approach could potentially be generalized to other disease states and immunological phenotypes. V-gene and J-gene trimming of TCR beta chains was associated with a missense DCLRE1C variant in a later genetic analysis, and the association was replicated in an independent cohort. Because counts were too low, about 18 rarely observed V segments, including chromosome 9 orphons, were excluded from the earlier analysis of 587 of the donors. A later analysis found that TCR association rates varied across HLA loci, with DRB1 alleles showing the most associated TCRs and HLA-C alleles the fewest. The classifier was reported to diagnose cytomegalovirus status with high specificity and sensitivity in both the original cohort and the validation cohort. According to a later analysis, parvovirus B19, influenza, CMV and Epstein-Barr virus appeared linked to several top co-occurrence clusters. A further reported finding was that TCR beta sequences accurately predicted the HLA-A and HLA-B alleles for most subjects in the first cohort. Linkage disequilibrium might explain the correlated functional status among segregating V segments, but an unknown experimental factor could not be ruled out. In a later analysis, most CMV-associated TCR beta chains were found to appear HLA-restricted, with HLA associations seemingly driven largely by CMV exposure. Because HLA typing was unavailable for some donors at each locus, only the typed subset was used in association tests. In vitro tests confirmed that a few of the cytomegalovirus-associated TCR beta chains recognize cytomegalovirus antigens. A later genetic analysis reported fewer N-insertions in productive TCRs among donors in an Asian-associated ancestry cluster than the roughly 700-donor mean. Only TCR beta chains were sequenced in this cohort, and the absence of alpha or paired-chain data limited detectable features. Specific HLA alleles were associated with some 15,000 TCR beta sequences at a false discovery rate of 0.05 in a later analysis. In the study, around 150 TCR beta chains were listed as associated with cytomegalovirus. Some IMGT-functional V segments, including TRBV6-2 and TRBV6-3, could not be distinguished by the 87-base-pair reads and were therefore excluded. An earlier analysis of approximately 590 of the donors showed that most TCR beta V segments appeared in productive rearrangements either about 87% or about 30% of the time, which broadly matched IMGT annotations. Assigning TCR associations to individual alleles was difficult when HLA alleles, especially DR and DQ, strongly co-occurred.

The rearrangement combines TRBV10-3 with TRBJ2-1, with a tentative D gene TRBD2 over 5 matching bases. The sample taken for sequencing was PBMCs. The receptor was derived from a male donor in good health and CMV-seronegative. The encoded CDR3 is CAISVRGSYNEQFF. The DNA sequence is TGTGCCATCAGTGTCCGGGGCTCCTACAATGAGCAGTTCTTC.